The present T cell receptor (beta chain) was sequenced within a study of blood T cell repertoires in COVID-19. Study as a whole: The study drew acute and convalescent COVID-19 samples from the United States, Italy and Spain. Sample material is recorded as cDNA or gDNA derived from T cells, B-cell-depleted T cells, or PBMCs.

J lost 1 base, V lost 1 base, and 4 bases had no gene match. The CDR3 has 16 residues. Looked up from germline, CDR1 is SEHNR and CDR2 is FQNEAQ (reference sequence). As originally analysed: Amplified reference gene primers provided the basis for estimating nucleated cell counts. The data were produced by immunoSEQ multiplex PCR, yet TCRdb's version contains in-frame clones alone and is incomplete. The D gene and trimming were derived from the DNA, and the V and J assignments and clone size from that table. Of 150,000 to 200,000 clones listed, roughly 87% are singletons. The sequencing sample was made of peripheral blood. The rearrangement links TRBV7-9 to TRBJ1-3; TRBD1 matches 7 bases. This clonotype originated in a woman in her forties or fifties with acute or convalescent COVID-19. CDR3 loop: CASSLEAGGSGNTIYF. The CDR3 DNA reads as TGTGCCAGCAGCTTAGAAGCAGGGGGGTCTGGAAACACCATATATTTT.